This T cell receptor (beta chain) was identified during a study of OX40 agonist ivuxolimab in advanced cancers. Repertoires were generated with immunoSEQ multiplex PCR, while TCRdb's copy carries only in-frame clones and drops some. The repertoire consists of roughly 67,000 clones, with 92% occurring once and the leading ten covering 10%. Germline CDR1 reads SGDLS; CDR2 reads YYNGEE. The CDR3 length is 14 residues. Trimming removed 7 bases from V and 6 bases from J; junction bases left unmatched: 10. The starting material was CD4+ or CD8+ T cells sorted from blood, obtained in a trial of the OX40 agonist ivuxolimab. J is TRBJ1-5 and V is TRBV9; 7 bases are a match to TRBD1. This clonotype was sampled from an adult with an advanced solid tumor such as melanoma, head and neck, liver or kidney cancer. CDR3 DNA: TGTGCCAGCTCAGGGGGGGAACGGGGTCAGCCCCAGCATTTT. Its protein is CASSGGERGQPQHF. Using reference TRBV9 and TRBJ1-5 for the parts outside the CDR3, the full variable domain is DSGVTQTPKHLITATGQRVTLRCSPRSGDLSVYWYQQSLDQGLQFLIQYYNGEERAKGNILERFSAQQFPDLHSELNLSSLELGDSALYFCASSGGERGQPQHFGDGTRLSIL.